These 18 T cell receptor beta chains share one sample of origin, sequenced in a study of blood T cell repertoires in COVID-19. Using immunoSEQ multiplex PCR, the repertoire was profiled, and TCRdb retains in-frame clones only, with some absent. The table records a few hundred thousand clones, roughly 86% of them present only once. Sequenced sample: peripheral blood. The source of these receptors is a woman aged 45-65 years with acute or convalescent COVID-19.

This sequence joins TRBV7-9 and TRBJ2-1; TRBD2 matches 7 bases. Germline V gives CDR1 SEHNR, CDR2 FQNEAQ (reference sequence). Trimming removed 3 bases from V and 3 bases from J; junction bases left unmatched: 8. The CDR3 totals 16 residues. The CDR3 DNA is TGTGCCAGCAGCTTGCTCGGGGGGATTAACTACAATGAGCAGTTCTTC. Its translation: CASSLLGGINYNEQFF.

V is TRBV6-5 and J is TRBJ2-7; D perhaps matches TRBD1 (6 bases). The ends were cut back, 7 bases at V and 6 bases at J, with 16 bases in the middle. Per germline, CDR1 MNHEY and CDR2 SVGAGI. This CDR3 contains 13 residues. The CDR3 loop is CASNADRSSEQYF. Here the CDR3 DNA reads TGTGCCAGCAATGCGGACAGATCGAGCGAGCAGTACTTC.

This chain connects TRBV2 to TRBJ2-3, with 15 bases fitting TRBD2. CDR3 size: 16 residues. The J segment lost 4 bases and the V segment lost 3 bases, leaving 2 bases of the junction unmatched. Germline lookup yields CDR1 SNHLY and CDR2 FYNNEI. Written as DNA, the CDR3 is TGTGCCAGCAGTGAGGGACTAGCGGGAGGAGCAGATACGCAGTATTTT. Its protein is CASSEGLAGGADTQYF. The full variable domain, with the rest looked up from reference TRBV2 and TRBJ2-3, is EPEVTQTPSHQVTQMGQEVILRCVPISNHLYFYWYRQILGQKVEFLVSFYNNEISEKSEIFDDQFSVERPDGSNFTLKIRSTKLEDSAMYFCASSEGLAGGADTQYFGPGTRLTVL.

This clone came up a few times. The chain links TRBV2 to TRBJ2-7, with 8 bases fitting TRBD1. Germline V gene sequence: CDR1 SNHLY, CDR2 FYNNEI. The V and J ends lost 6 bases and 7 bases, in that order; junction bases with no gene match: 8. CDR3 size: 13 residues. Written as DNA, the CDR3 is TGTGCCAGCAGGATGGGACAGGCGGGGGAGCAGTACTTC. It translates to CASRMGQAGEQYF.

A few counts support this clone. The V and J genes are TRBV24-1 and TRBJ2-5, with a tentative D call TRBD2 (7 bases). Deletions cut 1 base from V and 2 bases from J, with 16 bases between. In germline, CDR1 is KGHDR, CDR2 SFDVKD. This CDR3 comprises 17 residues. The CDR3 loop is CATSDLGVRGGQETQYF. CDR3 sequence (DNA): TGTGCCACCAGTGATTTAGGTGTGAGGGGGGGGCAAGAGACCCAGTACTTC.

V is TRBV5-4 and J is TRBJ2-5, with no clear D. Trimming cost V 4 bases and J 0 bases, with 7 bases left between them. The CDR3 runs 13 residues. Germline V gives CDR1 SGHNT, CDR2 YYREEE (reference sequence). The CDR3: CASSLRDQETQYF. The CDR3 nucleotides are TGTGCCAGCAGCCTCCGGGACCAAGAGACCCAGTACTTC.

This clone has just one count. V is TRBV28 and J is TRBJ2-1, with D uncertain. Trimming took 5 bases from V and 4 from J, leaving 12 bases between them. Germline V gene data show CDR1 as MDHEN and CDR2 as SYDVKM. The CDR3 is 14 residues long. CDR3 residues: CASSAIDNYNEQFF. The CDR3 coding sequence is TGTGCCAGCAGTGCCATAGACAATTACAATGAGCAGTTCTTC. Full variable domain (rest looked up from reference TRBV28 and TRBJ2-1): DVKVTQSSRYLVKRTGEKVFLECVQDMDHENMFWYRQDPGLGLRLIYFSYDVKMKEKGDIPEGYSVSREKKERFSLILESASTNQTSMYLCASSAIDNYNEQFFGPGTRLTVL.

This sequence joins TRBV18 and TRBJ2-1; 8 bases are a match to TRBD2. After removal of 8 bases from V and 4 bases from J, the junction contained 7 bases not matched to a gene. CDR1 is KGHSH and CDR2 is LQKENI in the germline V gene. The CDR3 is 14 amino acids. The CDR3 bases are TGTGCCAGCCAATTTAGCGGGACATACAATGAGCAGTTCTTC. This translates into CASQFSGTYNEQFF.

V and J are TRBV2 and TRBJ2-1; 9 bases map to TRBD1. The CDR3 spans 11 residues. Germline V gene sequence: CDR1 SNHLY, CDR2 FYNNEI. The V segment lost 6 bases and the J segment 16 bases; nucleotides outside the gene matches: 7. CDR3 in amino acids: CASSDRDRAFF. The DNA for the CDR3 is TGTGCCAGCAGCGACCGGGACAGGGCTTTCTTC.

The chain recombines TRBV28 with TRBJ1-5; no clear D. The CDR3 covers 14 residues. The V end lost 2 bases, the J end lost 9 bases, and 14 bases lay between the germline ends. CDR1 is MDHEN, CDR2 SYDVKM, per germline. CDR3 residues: CASSLPAGSRPQHF. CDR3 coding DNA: TGTGCCAGCAGTTTACCGGCAGGCAGTCGGCCCCAGCATTTT.

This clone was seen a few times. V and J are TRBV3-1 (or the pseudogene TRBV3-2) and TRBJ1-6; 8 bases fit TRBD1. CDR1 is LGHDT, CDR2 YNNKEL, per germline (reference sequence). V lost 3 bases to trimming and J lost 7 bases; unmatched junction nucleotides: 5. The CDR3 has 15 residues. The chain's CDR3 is CASSHWDRKNSPLHF. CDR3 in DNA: TGTGCCAGCAGCCACTGGGACAGGAAAAATTCACCCCTCCACTTT.

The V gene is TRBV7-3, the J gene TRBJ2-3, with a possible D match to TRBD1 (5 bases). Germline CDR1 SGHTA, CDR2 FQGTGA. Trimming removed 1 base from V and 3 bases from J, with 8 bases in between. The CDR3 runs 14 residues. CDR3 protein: CASSLSPGTDTQYF. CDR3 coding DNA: TGTGCCAGCAGCTTAAGCCCAGGGACAGATACGCAGTATTTT.

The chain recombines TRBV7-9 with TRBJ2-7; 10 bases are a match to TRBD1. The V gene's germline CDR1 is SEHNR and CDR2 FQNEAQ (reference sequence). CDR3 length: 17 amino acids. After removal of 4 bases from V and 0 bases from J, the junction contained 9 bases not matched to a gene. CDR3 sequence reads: CASSSSRWDRGSYEQYF. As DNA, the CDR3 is TGTGCCAGCAGCTCCTCTCGCTGGGACAGGGGCTCCTACGAGCAGTACTTC.

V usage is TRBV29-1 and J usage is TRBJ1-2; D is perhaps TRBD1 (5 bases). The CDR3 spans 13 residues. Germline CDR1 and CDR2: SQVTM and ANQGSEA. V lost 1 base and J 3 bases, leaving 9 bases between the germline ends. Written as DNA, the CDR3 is TGCAGCGTTGAAGGACAGCGGGACTATGGCTACACCTTC. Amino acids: CSVEGQRDYGYTF.

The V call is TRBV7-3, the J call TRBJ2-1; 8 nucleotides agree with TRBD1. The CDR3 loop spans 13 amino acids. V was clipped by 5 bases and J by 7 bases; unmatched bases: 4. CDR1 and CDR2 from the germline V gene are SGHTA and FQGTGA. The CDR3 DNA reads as TGTGCCAGCAGCAGGGGACAGGAAAATGAGCAGTTCTTC. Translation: CASSRGQENEQFF.

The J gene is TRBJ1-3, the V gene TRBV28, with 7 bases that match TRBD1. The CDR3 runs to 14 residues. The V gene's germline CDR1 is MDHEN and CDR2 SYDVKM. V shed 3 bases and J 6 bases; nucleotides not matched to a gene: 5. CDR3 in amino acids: CASSFSDRPNTIYF. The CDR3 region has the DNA TGTGCCAGCAGTTTCTCGGACAGGCCAAACACCATATATTTT.

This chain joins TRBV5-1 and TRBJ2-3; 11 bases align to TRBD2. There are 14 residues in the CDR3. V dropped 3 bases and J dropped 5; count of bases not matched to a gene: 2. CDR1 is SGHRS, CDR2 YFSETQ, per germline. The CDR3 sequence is CASSSGLAGDTQYF. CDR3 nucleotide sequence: TGCGCCAGCAGCTCAGGACTAGCGGGAGATACGCAGTATTTT.

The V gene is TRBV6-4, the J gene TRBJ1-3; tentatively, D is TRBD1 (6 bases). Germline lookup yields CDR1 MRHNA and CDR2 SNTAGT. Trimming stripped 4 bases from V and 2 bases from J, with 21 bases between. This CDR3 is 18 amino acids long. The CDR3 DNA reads TGTGCCAGCAGTGTGAACCGGGTTCACAGGGACGCTGGAAACACCATATATTTT. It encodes CASSVNRVHRDAGNTIYF.